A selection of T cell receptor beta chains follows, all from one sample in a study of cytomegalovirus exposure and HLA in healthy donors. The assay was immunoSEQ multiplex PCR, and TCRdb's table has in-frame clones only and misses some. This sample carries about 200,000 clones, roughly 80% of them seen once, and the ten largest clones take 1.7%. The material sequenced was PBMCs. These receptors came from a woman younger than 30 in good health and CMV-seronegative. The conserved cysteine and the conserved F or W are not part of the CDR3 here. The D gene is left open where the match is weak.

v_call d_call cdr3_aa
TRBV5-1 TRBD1 ASSLDGQGATDTQY
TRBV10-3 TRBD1 AIKRTGGSDEQY
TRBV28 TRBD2 ASTRPGLAEHSYEQY
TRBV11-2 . ASSLQGWNEQF
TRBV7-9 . ASSLGGYSNQPQH
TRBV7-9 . ASSLVVVAANTGELF
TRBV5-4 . ASSQSNEQF
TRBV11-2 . ASSLGPGYEQY
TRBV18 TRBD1 ASSRTGSTEAF
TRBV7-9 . ASSSTTDTGELF
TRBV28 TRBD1 ASTGQDSLSTEAF
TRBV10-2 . ASSESVVAGPGELF
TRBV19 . ASHSSGTNVYNEQF
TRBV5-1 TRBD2 ASSSTSGRLAYNEQF
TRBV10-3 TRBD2 AISESMTSGRDEQF
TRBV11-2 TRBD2 ASSLSGGTDTQY
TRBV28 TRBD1 ASSSWTGGNYGYT
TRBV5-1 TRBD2 ASSFTSGSGEQF
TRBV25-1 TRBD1 ASSGPDRGIYEQY
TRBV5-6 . ASSRRGTRQPQH